The T cell receptor (beta chain) under discussion was sequenced for a study of Graves' ophthalmopathy and Graves' hyperthyroidism. General study points: In blood, most expanded thyroid clonotypes above 0.001 frequency were also detected. Ophthalmopathy progression cases were predicted by the model with 55% to 71% sensitivity and roughly 72% specificity.

Ophthalmopathy cases showed moderate-to-severe activity, scoring CAS ≥3 and NOSPECS ≥4, with duration under 3 months. The source of the PBMCs was around 9 ml of fresh peripheral blood. Of note for this clonotype: Its target is not known.

Investigators amplified TCR beta CDR3 regions from RNA transcripts. Second-round multiplex PCR came after a first-round RT-PCR that employed HTBI primers. A single record per CDR3 protein comes from TCRdb applying MiXCR to the multiplex PCR reads. The sample holds 200,000 to 250,000 distinct CDR3 sequences, about 22% seen once. This clonotype originated in a woman aged 45-60 years with Graves' ophthalmopathy. Specimen: peripheral blood.

The CDR3 DNA is TGCGCCAGCAGTGGCTGGAAGGAGACCCAGTACTTC. Translating it yields CASSGWKETQYF. This chain uses TRBV10-2 with TRBJ2-5; D ambiguous. Germline lookup yields CDR1 WSHSY and CDR2 SAAADI. The V gene lost 4 bases and the J gene lost 5 bases, with 8 bases spanning the gap. There are 12 residues in the CDR3.